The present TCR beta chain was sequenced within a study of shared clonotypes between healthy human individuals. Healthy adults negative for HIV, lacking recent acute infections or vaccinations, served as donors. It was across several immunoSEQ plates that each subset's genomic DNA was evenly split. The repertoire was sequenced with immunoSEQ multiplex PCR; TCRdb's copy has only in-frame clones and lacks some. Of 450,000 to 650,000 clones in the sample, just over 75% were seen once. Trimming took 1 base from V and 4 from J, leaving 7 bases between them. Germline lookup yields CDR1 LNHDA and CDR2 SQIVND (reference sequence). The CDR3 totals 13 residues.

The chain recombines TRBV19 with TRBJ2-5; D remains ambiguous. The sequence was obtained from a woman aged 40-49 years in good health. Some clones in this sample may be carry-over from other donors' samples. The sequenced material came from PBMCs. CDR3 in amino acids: CASSIGLVETQYF. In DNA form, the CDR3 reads TGTGCCAGTAGTATAGGACTGGTAGAGACCCAGTACTTC.